Each of the 24 T cell receptor beta chains below was sequenced from the same sample in a study of T cells in localized non-small cell lung cancer. Only in-frame clones appear in the TCRdb table, and some are missing; sequencing was by immunoSEQ multiplex PCR. The sample holds around 67,000 clones; 90% are singletons and the top ten take roughly 2%. The source material was peripheral blood, sampled before any cancer treatment. These receptors were collected from a woman between 40 and 69 years old with stage I lung adenocarcinoma.

This clone was seen a single time. This chain joins TRBV13 and TRBJ2-7, with 11 positions matching TRBD2. J was trimmed by 7 bases and V by 1 base; bases with no gene match: 6. The CDR3 is 15 residues long. Germline lookup yields CDR1 PRHDT and CDR2 FYEKMQ (reference sequence). The chain's CDR3 is CASSLAIAGGREQYF. Here the CDR3 DNA reads TGTGCCAGCAGCTTAGCCATAGCGGGAGGGAGGGAGCAGTACTTC.

J is TRBJ1-5 and V is TRBV30; no firm D call. Trimming cost V 4 bases and J 5 bases, with 12 bases left between them. Looked up from germline, CDR1 is GTSNPN and CDR2 is SVGIG (reference sequence). CDR3 length: 13 amino acids. Here the CDR3 reads CAWTEGEHQPQHF. The DNA of the CDR3 is TGTGCCTGGACGGAGGGTGAGCATCAGCCCCAGCATTTT.

The chain joins TRBV9 to TRBJ2-6, with no clear D. V was cut by 3 bases and J by 3 bases, with 7 bases left in between. The CDR3 is made up of 14 amino acids. CDR1 and CDR2 from the germline V gene are SGDLS and YYNGEE. CDR3 loop: CASSAESGANVLTF. The CDR3 coding sequence is TGTGCCAGCAGCGCCGAAAGTGGGGCCAACGTCCTGACTTTC.

The V gene is TRBV4-3, the J gene TRBJ2-6; D gene unclear. From germline, CDR1 is LGHNA and CDR2 YSLEER. V lost 2 bases and J 0 bases, leaving 8 bases between the germline ends. The CDR3 has 16 residues. CDR3 coding DNA: TGCGCCAGCAGCCAATCTTACAGCTCTGGGGCCAACGTCCTGACTTTC. It codes for CASSQSYSSGANVLTF.

The rearrangement uses TRBV19 and TRBJ1-1; 9 bases map to TRBD1. Looked up from germline, CDR1 is LNHDA and CDR2 is SQIVND (reference sequence). The CDR3 length is 14 residues. Unmatched junction bases numbered 5, after V lost 5 bases and J lost 4 bases. As DNA, the CDR3 is TGTGCCAGTAGTTTTACAGGGGGCGGCACTGAAGCTTTCTTT. It specifies CASSFTGGGTEAFF. The entire variable domain, with the rest obtained from reference TRBV19 and TRBJ1-1, is as follows: DGGITQSPKYLFRKEGQNVTLSCEQNLNHDAMYWYRQDPGQGLRLIYYSQIVNDFQKGDIAEGYSVSREKKESFPLTVTSAQKNPTAFYLCASSFTGGGTEAFFGQGTRLTVV.

V is TRBV30 and J is TRBJ2-1, with a tentative D call TRBD1 (6 bases). Trimming stripped 4 bases from V and 2 bases from J, with 15 bases between. The germline V gene encodes CDR1 GTSNPN and CDR2 SVGIG (reference sequence). The CDR3 runs 15 residues. The CDR3 is CAWTKAGVTYNEQFF. The CDR3 region has the DNA TGTGCCTGGACAAAGGCAGGGGTCACCTACAATGAGCAGTTCTTC. Full variable domain (rest looked up from reference TRBV30 and TRBJ2-1): SQTIHQWPATLVQPVGSPLSLECTVEGTSNPNLYWYRQAAGRGLQLLFYSVGIGQISSEVPQNLSASRPQDRQFILSSKKLLLSDSGFYLCAWTKAGVTYNEQFFGPGTRLTVL.

The J gene is TRBJ2-5, the V gene TRBV7-3, with D possibly matching TRBD1 (6 bases). The V and J ends lost 2 bases and 2 bases respectively, with 6 bases between them. There are 13 residues in the CDR3. Germline V gene lookup returns CDR1 SGHTA and CDR2 FQGTGA. CDR3 in amino acids: CASSLGQQETQYF. The CDR3 region has the DNA TGTGCCAGCAGCTTAGGACAGCAAGAGACCCAGTACTTC.

The rearrangement links TRBV27 to TRBJ2-5; a weak D match, TRBD2 (5 bases). The ends were cut back, 6 bases at V and 1 base at J, with 12 bases in the middle. Germline CDR1 and CDR2: MNHEY and SMNVEV (reference sequence). The CDR3 consists of 14 residues. Here the CDR3 reads CASREVGPQETQYF. CDR3 coding DNA: TGTGCCAGCAGGGAGGTAGGACCCCAAGAGACCCAGTACTTC.

This chain uses TRBV4-2 with TRBJ2-7, with 7 bases lining up with TRBD2. Per the germline V gene, CDR1 is LGHNA and CDR2 is YNFKEQ. The CDR3 totals 16 residues. V trimming: 4 bases; J trimming: 1 base; junction bases outside the gene matches: 10. Here the CDR3 reads CASSLAVPGGSYEQYF. CDR3 nucleotides: TGTGCCAGCAGCCTCGCCGTCCCGGGAGGTTCCTACGAGCAGTACTTC.

The rearrangement links TRBV6-5 to TRBJ1-5; tentative D call: TRBD1 (6 bases). V was cut by 6 bases and J by 1 base, with 13 bases left in between. Germline V gene lookup returns CDR1 MNHEY and CDR2 SVGAGI. CDR3 length: 15 amino acids. CDR3 residues: CASSHGGASNQPQHF. Here the CDR3 DNA reads TGTGCCAGCAGCCACGGGGGGGCAAGCAATCAGCCCCAGCATTTT.

The CDR3 region has the DNA TGTGCCAGCAGTCCCGCGGTGGGGGCGGAGCAGTTCTTC. It encodes CASSPAVGAEQFF. The rearrangement links TRBV28 to TRBJ2-1; a possible D gene is TRBD1 (6 bases). Trimming pared 5 bases from V and 10 bases from J, leaving 15 bases between. From germline, CDR1 is MDHEN and CDR2 SYDVKM. The CDR3 is made up of 13 amino acids.

The V and J genes are TRBV30 and TRBJ1-2, with D possibly TRBD1 on 6 matching bases. This CDR3 is built from 11 residues. The germline V gene encodes CDR1 GTSNPN and CDR2 SVGIG (reference sequence). The chain's CDR3 is CAYSGDSGYTF. The DNA for the CDR3 is TGTGCTTATTCAGGGGATAGTGGCTACACCTTC.

This rearrangement joins TRBV19 to TRBJ2-7; D is ambiguous. There are 13 residues in the CDR3. The V end was cut by 5 bases, the J end by 7 bases, with 15 bases between. CDR1 is LNHDA, CDR2 SQIVND, per germline (reference sequence). CDR3 protein: CASSFDSLGEQYF. DNA for the CDR3: TGTGCCAGTAGTTTTGACTCCTTGGGAGAGCAGTACTTC.

The chain uses TRBV5-1 and TRBJ1-2, with D possibly matching TRBD1 (6 bases). Trimming stripped 0 bases from V and 8 bases from J, with 14 bases between. CDR1 and CDR2 from the germline V gene are SGHRS and YFSETQ. There are 14 residues in the CDR3. The CDR3 is CASSLETGVGGYTF. As DNA, the CDR3 is TGCGCCAGCAGCTTGGAGACAGGTGTAGGAGGCTACACCTTC. Using reference TRBV5-1 and TRBJ1-2 for the parts outside the CDR3, the full variable domain is KAGVTQTPRYLIKTRGQQVTLSCSPISGHRSVSWYQQTPGQGLQFLFEYFSETQRNKGNFPGRFSGRQFSNSRSEMNVSTLELGDSALYLCASSLETGVGGYTFGSGTRLTVV.

This sequence joins TRBV10-3 and TRBJ2-7; 8 bases agree with TRBD1. This CDR3 has 13 residues. The germline V gene has CDR1 ENHRY and CDR2 SYGVKD. J gave up 6 bases and V 5 bases, and 6 bases lay outside the gene matches. CDR3 nucleotide sequence: TGTGCCATCAGTTACATGGGACAGGCCGAGCAGTACTTC. Translating it yields CAISYMGQAEQYF.

Concerning this clone: Sequence at one end of the junction differs from germline and may be a read error. V usage is TRBV7-7 and J usage is TRBJ2-3, with D maybe TRBD2 (6 bases). CDR1 is SSHAT, CDR2 FNYEAQ, per germline (reference sequence). The CDR3 extends over 13 amino acids. The CDR3 sequence: CASSLRETDTQYF. The DNA of the CDR3 is TGTGCTAGCAGCTTACGGGAGACAGATACGCAGTATTTT.

This chain uses TRBV5-1 with TRBJ2-7; D possibly corresponds to TRBD1 (6 bases). The CDR3 is 16 amino acids. The V end lost 0 bases, the J end lost 0 bases, and 13 bases lay between the germline ends. Germline CDR1 and CDR2: SGHRS and YFSETQ. The CDR3 here is CASSLEGHLYSYEQYF. The CDR3 DNA sequence: TGCGCCAGCAGCTTGGAGGGACACCTTTACTCCTACGAGCAGTACTTC.

The chain joins TRBV6-5 to TRBJ1-1; D uncertain. V was cut by 2 bases and J by 3 bases, with 1 base left in between. Per the germline V gene, CDR1 is MNHEY and CDR2 is SVGAGI. This CDR3 comprises 11 residues. This CDR3 reads CASSYDTEAFF. For the CDR3, the DNA is TGTGCCAGCAGTTACGACACTGAAGCTTTCTTT.

V usage is TRBV6-1 and J usage is TRBJ1-1, with D tentatively TRBD1 (6 bases). Trimming took 7 bases from V and 4 from J, leaving 13 bases between them. The germline V gene has CDR1 MNHNS and CDR2 SASEGT. The CDR3 extends over 13 amino acids. This chain's CDR3 is CASNQGFGTEAFF. In DNA form, the CDR3 reads TGTGCCAGCAATCAGGGGTTTGGCACTGAAGCTTTCTTT.

This clone came up a few times. V usage is TRBV6-6 and J usage is TRBJ2-1, with a possible D match to TRBD2 (6 bases). The CDR3 length is 15 residues. From germline, CDR1 is MNHNY and CDR2 SVGAGI (reference sequence). V shed 6 bases and J shed 10 bases, with 22 bases lying between them. The chain's CDR3 is CASRLRGTGAGEQFF. The CDR3, as DNA: TGTGCCAGCAGGCTTCGCGGGACCGGGGCGGGAGAGCAGTTCTTC.

The chain couples TRBV7-6 to TRBJ1-3; 7 bases match TRBD1. The CDR3 runs 17 residues. In germline, CDR1 is SGHVS, CDR2 FNYEAQ. V lost 1 base, J lost 0 bases, and 6 bases stayed unmatched. The CDR3 is CASSLVEGAISGNTIYF. DNA of the CDR3: TGTGCCAGCAGCTTAGTGGAGGGGGCCATCTCTGGAAACACCATATATTTT.

This sequence joins TRBV27 and TRBJ1-6; 10 bases line up with TRBD1. V shed 6 bases, J shed 6 bases, and the junction held 2 bases outside the gene matches. Per germline, CDR1 MNHEY and CDR2 SMNVEV (reference sequence). The length of the CDR3 is 14 residues. CDR3 amino acids: CASSRDRGNSPLHF. The CDR3 nucleotides read TGTGCCAGCAGCCGGGACAGGGGTAATTCACCCCTCCACTTT.

This clone was found once. V gene TRBV20-1 combines with J gene TRBJ2-1, with D perhaps TRBD1 or TRBD2 (6 bases each). The CDR3 length is 11 residues. Germline V lookup: CDR1 DFQATT, CDR2 SNEGSKA (reference sequence). The CDR3 sequence is CRERGAEEQFF. CDR3 coding DNA: TGCAGAGAGAGGGGGGCAGAGGAGCAGTTCTTC.

The chain recombines TRBV7-2 with TRBJ1-2; 9 nucleotides match TRBD1. CDR3 length: 14 residues. Per germline, CDR1 SGHTA and CDR2 FQGNSA. J was trimmed by 6 bases and V by 3 bases; bases with no gene match: 5. The CDR3 region is CASSLGQGTHGYTF. For the CDR3, the DNA is TGTGCCAGCAGCTTGGGACAGGGAACCCATGGCTACACCTTC.